This TCR beta chain was obtained from a study of cytomegalovirus exposure and HLA in healthy donors. Study summary: Assignment to the Caucasian-associated ancestry cluster applied to approximately 80% of the approximately 390 genotyped donors.

This CDR3 contains 13 residues. The ends were cut back, 5 bases at V and 4 bases at J, with 11 bases in the middle. The germline V gene encodes CDR1 SGHAT and CDR2 FQNNGV. The PCR contained 60 Vbeta and 13 Jbeta primers. Measured with immunoSEQ multiplex PCR; TCRdb has only the in-frame clones, and not every one. Its clone listing holds about 140,000 clones. The sequenced material came from PBMCs. The chain carries TRBV11-2 and TRBJ1-2; D unclear. The sequence was collected from a woman between 18 and 29 years old in good health and CMV-seronegative. CDR3 region: CASSPGEGYGYTF. The CDR3 DNA follows: TGTGCCAGCAGCCCCGGGGAGGGCTATGGCTACACCTTC.